This TCR beta chain was recovered during a study of blood T cells in healthy people across ages. Study-wide points: PBMCs left unsorted prevented a conclusive naive versus antigen-experienced comparison. Diversity was higher, and naive CD4+ cells more numerous, in long-lived donors than in aged donors.

Using a J-beta primer mix together with a sample-barcoded 5' primer, a second PCR was run for about 6 to 12 cycles. TCRdb analysed the 5' RACE reads with MiXCR anew, one entry per CDR3 protein. The data hold roughly 700,000 distinct CDR3 sequences, with approximately 49% observed a single time. CDR1 and CDR2 from the germline V gene are MNHNS and SASEGT. This CDR3 has 15 amino acids. As for this clonotype: Antigen: not known. At one boundary the junction diverges from the germline segment, which might be a read error.

The sample was blood. J is TRBJ2-1 and V is TRBV6-1; 9 positions agree with TRBD2. The receptor was derived from a woman aged 60-70 years in good health. DNA for the CDR3: TGTGCCAGCAGTATGCTAGCGGGATTCTACAAGGAGCAGTTCTTC. It translates to CASSMLAGFYKEQFF.